What follows describes a single T cell receptor (beta chain). The entry originates in a study of PD-L1 blockade in urothelial cancer. Whole-study context: Males with urothelial cancer arising in the bladder constituted most of the roughly 30 patients. Analysis of the blood was performed 3 weeks (second dose) and 6 weeks after treatment start.

This CDR3 has 15 residues. Germline V CDR1 and CDR2: LGHNA, YSLEER. Deletions cut 5 bases from V and 5 bases from J, with 18 bases between. Documented time point: peripheral blood 6 weeks after treatment start. Each patient gave between 1 and 8 samples of peripheral blood mononuclear cells, which were collected pretreatment and during treatment. TCRdb's copy holds only in-frame clones and misses some; the assay was immunoSEQ multiplex PCR. The sample includes around 110,000 clones, 75% to 95% of them seen just once. The receptor was isolated from a man aged 55 to 70 with urothelial cancer. The chain is built from TRBV4-3 and TRBJ1-1, with D possibly TRBD1 on 5 matching bases. Sequences were derived from PBMCs, sampled around atezolizumab (anti-PD-L1) treatment. CDR3 sequence reads: CASSERRGAGTEAFF. The CDR3 nucleotides read TGCGCCAGCAGCGAAAGACGGGGCGCGGGGACTGAAGCTTTCTTT.